These 7 T cell receptor beta chains were all obtained from the same sample, sequenced in a study of neurological immune-mediated disorders. TCRdb reanalysed the 5' RACE reads using MiXCR and keeps one entry per CDR3 protein. The data hold about 38,000 distinct CDR3 sequences, with more than 4.5% observed a single time. Input material: CD4+ T cells from blood. The origin of the receptors is a man aged 18 to 30 in good health.

This clonotype appeared many times. The chain has TRBV7-2 and TRBJ2-1, with 9 bases fitting TRBD1. The germline V gene has CDR1 SGHTA and CDR2 FQGNSA. The CDR3 consists of 15 residues. J was trimmed by 4 bases and V by 4 bases; bases with no gene match: 5. Written as DNA, the CDR3 is TGTGCCAGCAGCTCCTCCGGGACAGGGTACAATGAGCAGTTCTTC. Protein: CASSSSGTGYNEQFF.

This clonotype was detected ten times or more. The chain employs TRBV7-2 and TRBJ1-3, with D tentatively TRBD1 (5 bases). The V gene's germline CDR1 is SGHTA and CDR2 FQGNSA. This CDR3 region has 17 residues. Trimming took 5 bases from V and 0 from J, leaving 17 bases between them. In DNA form, the CDR3 reads TGTGCCAGCAGCCCTAGGGGTCTAGGGAGCTCTGGAAACACCATATATTTT. Protein: CASSPRGLGSSGNTIYF.

This clonotype has ten or more counts. The rearrangement uses TRBV12-3 or TRBV12-4 and TRBJ1-6, with TRBD1 identical over 11 bases. V dropped 1 base and J dropped 10; count of bases not matched to a gene: 3. The CDR3 extends over 15 amino acids. The CDR3 coding sequence is TGTGCCAGCAGTTTAGGGACAGGGGGCCAATCACCCCTCCACTTT. Its protein product is CASSLGTGGQSPLHF.

This clonotype was recorded many times. The rearrangement links TRBV2 to TRBJ1-2, with 7 bases that match TRBD1. This CDR3 has 12 amino acids. CDR1 is SNHLY, CDR2 FYNNEI, per germline. Losses at the gene ends were 6 bases for V and 5 bases for J; bases not matched to a gene: 3. CDR3 sequence reads: CASSRTGYGYTF. As DNA, the CDR3 is TGTGCCAGCAGCCGGACAGGTTATGGCTACACCTTC.

This clonotype was detected many times. This chain uses TRBV29-1 with TRBJ2-1; 7 bases agree with TRBD2. CDR1 and CDR2 from the germline V gene are SQVTM and ANQGSEA. The V segment lost 7 bases and the J segment 7 bases; nucleotides outside the gene matches: 13. This CDR3 spans 14 amino acids. DNA for the CDR3: TGCAGCGCTGAGCGGGGCCGGATCGGGAATGAGCAGTTCTTC. Translating it yields CSAERGRIGNEQFF.

This clonotype was counted ten times or more. V gene TRBV29-1 combines with J gene TRBJ1-2, with 7 bases lining up with TRBD1. Per germline, CDR1 SQVTM and CDR2 ANQGSEA. Germline trimming cut 7 bases from V and 2 bases from J; bases unmatched to any gene: 4. The CDR3 covers 12 residues. The CDR3 protein is CSGRGQNYGYTF. CDR3 coding DNA: TGCAGCGGGAGGGGACAGAACTATGGCTACACCTTC.

This clonotype was observed at least ten times. This chain links TRBV5-1 with TRBJ1-1; 8 bases line up with TRBD1. The CDR3 is 15 residues long. J lost 5 bases, V lost 4 bases, and 10 bases had no gene match. Germline V gives CDR1 SGHRS, CDR2 YFSETQ. In DNA, the CDR3 is TGCGCCAGCAGCGCGGACAGGGTTCGGCGAACTGAAGCTTTCTTT. This translates into CASSADRVRRTEAFF. Together with reference TRBV5-1 and TRBJ1-1, the CDR3 gives the full variable domain: KAGVTQTPRYLIKTRGQQVTLSCSPISGHRSVSWYQQTPGQGLQFLFEYFSETQRNKGNFPGRFSGRQFSNSRSEMNVSTLELGDSALYLCASSADRVRRTEAFFGQGTRLTVV.